These 13 T cell receptor beta chains were sequenced from one sample in a study of control samples from healthy donors and cancer patients. The data were produced by immunoSEQ multiplex PCR, yet TCRdb's version contains in-frame clones alone and is incomplete. The sample lists around 250,000 clones; over 75% were seen once. The sample taken for sequencing was PBMCs. Every receptor here comes from a woman aged 60-75 years with lung cancer.

This chain uses TRBV5-1 with TRBJ2-3, with D tentatively TRBD1 (5 bases). There are 15 residues in the CDR3. V dropped 0 bases and J dropped 4 bases, with 12 bases sitting between them. Germline-derived CDR1 and CDR2 are SGHRS and YFSETQ. The CDR3 reads CASSLDGARSDTQYF. DNA of the CDR3: TGCGCCAGCAGCTTGGATGGGGCTCGTTCAGATACGCAGTATTTT. Drawing the rest from reference TRBV5-1 and TRBJ2-3, the complete variable domain is KAGVTQTPRYLIKTRGQQVTLSCSPISGHRSVSWYQQTPGQGLQFLFEYFSETQRNKGNFPGRFSGRQFSNSRSEMNVSTLELGDSALYLCASSLDGARSDTQYFGPGTRLTVL.

The chain employs TRBV10-2 and TRBJ2-7; D is possibly TRBD1 (6 bases). Trimming removed 7 bases from V and 0 bases from J, with 13 bases in between. CDR1 and CDR2 from the germline V gene are WSHSY and SAAADI. CDR3 length: 14 residues. Here the CDR3 DNA reads TGCGCCAGCATCGGGGCAGGGGTCTCCTACGAGCAGTACTTC. It yields the protein CASIGAGVSYEQYF.

This chain connects TRBV28 to TRBJ1-6; D gene ambiguous. This CDR3 comprises 11 residues. CDR1 and CDR2 from the germline V gene are MDHEN and SYDVKM. V was trimmed by 7 bases and J by 4 bases, leaving 2 bases between them. The DNA of the CDR3 is TGTGCCAGCAATTATAATTCACCCCTCCACTTT. It codes for CASNYNSPLHF.

V usage is TRBV5-1 and J usage is TRBJ1-1, with 12 bases lining up with TRBD1. The CDR3 contains 18 residues. V trimming: 4 bases; J trimming: 6 bases; junction bases outside the gene matches: 16. The germline gives CDR1 SGHRS, CDR2 YFSETQ. This CDR3 reads CASSRVPGQGAVSSEAFF. The CDR3 DNA sequence: TGCGCCAGCAGCAGAGTCCCGGGACAGGGGGCGGTTTCGTCTGAAGCTTTCTTT.

The table lists this clone with a count of one. The V gene is TRBV7-3, the J gene TRBJ2-3; no definite D call. CDR1 and CDR2 from the germline V gene are SGHTA and FQGTGA. The CDR3 runs to 15 residues. Trimming cost V 5 bases and J 0 bases, with 12 bases left between them. DNA of the CDR3: TGTGCCAGCAGCCCCATGCCCGATAGCACAGATACGCAGTATTTT. Translated: CASSPMPDSTDTQYF. The variable domain in full, completed from reference TRBV7-3 and TRBJ2-3, reads GAGVSQTPSNKVTEKGKYVELRCDPISGHTALYWYRQSLGQGPEFLIYFQGTGAADDSGLPNDRFFAVRPEGSVSTLKIQRTERGDSAVYLCASSPMPDSTDTQYFGPGTRLTVL.

The gene calls are TRBV6-5 and TRBJ2-7; 11 bases agree with TRBD2. Germline trimming cut 4 bases from V and 2 bases from J; bases unmatched to any gene: 4. The CDR3 sequence is 15 residues long. Germline V gene sequence: CDR1 MNHEY, CDR2 SVGAGI. CDR3 sequence: CASSFIAGGPYEQYF. CDR3 sequence (DNA): TGTGCCAGCAGTTTTATAGCGGGAGGGCCCTACGAGCAGTACTTC.

This clone was counted a few times. This chain connects TRBV5-1 to TRBJ2-3, with D tentatively TRBD1 or TRBD2 (5 bases each). CDR1 is SGHRS and CDR2 is YFSETQ in the germline V gene. Trimming left V 2 bases short and J 4 bases short, with 20 bases between. This CDR3 comprises 17 residues. The CDR3 DNA reads TGCGCCAGCAGCTTAGGGAGTGGCAGGGTTGGCTCAGATACGCAGTATTTT. Amino acids: CASSLGSGRVGSDTQYF.

The chain is built from TRBV19 and TRBJ1-1; D remains ambiguous. Looked up from germline, CDR1 is LNHDA and CDR2 is SQIVND (reference sequence). Trimming took off 4 bases at V and 4 bases at J, with 13 bases between the two ends. The CDR3 extends over 14 amino acids. The CDR3 DNA is TGTGCCAGTAGTACCCCGCGGTTGATCACTGAAGCTTTCTTT. Its protein product is CASSTPRLITEAFF.

A single count supports this clone. J is TRBJ1-1 and V is TRBV5-1; maybe TRBD1 (6 bases). Trimming stripped 0 bases from V and 4 bases from J, with 13 bases between. The germline gives CDR1 SGHRS, CDR2 YFSETQ. CDR3 length: 15 amino acids. The CDR3 DNA reads TGCGCCAGCAGCTTGGGGGGGCTGGGGCCCACTGAAGCTTTCTTT. It is translated as CASSLGGLGPTEAFF.

This sequence joins TRBV28 and TRBJ2-7; TRBD1 matches at 7 bases. J lost 0 bases, V lost 6 bases, and 11 bases had no gene match. Germline lookup yields CDR1 MDHEN and CDR2 SYDVKM. The CDR3 is made up of 16 amino acids. This CDR3 is CASRREQGFLSYEQYF. The CDR3 DNA sequence: TGTGCCAGCAGGAGAGAACAGGGGTTCCTCTCCTACGAGCAGTACTTC.

The chain links TRBV9 to TRBJ1-2; D uncertain. V dropped 0 bases and J dropped 5 bases, with 8 bases sitting between them. Germline V gene lookup returns CDR1 SGDLS and CDR2 YYNGEE. The CDR3 is 13 amino acids. This CDR3 is CASSVGEGYGYTF. The CDR3 coding sequence is TGTGCCAGCAGCGTAGGGGAGGGTTATGGCTACACCTTC. Supplemented by reference TRBV9 and TRBJ1-2, the full variable domain reads DSGVTQTPKHLITATGQRVTLRCSPRSGDLSVYWYQQSLDQGLQFLIQYYNGEERAKGNILERFSAQQFPDLHSELNLSSLELGDSALYFCASSVGEGYGYTFGSGTRLTVV.

This sequence joins TRBV7-8 and TRBJ2-7; maybe TRBD2 (7 bases). CDR3 length: 15 amino acids. Germline V gives CDR1 SGHVS, CDR2 FQNEAQ. V lost 5 bases, J lost 3 bases, and 17 bases lay in between. The CDR3 region has the DNA TGTGCCAGCAGCCTACGCCGGGAGGACAGCTACGAGCAGTACTTC. Its protein is CASSLRREDSYEQYF.

This clone was picked up one time. The V gene is TRBV9, the J gene TRBJ1-2; unclear D gene. V lost 0 bases, J lost 4 bases, and 10 bases lay in between. The CDR3 length is 14 residues. Germline values: CDR1 SGDLS, CDR2 YYNGEE. CDR3 coding DNA: TGTGCCAGCAGCGTAGATAGTCTCGGCTATGGCTACACCTTC. It codes for CASSVDSLGYGYTF. Using reference TRBV9 and TRBJ1-2 for the parts outside the CDR3, the full variable domain is DSGVTQTPKHLITATGQRVTLRCSPRSGDLSVYWYQQSLDQGLQFLIQYYNGEERAKGNILERFSAQQFPDLHSELNLSSLELGDSALYFCASSVDSLGYGYTFGSGTRLTVV.